This entry describes one T cell receptor beta chain. What it binds is not known. This sample was included in a study of shared clonotypes between healthy human individuals. Across the whole study: Contributing individuals were two females and three males aged 18 to 49. Three plates were used per donor for CD4 naive, three for CD4 memory, two for CD8 naive and one for CD8 memory. Study-wide results and caveats: The low donor count limited represented genetic and exposure-history diversity.

This CDR3 comprises 16 residues. V shed 3 bases and J shed 0 bases, with 12 bases lying between them. Germline values: CDR1 KGHSH, CDR2 LQKENI. The assay was immunoSEQ multiplex PCR, and TCRdb's table has in-frame clones only and misses some. In the table there are some 1.4 million clones, approximately 97% of which are singletons. The sequence derives from a man aged 30 to 45 in good health. The source material was naive CD4+ T cells sorted from blood. Sample subset: CD45RA+ positively selected. The rearrangement links TRBV18 to TRBJ1-3; D is unclear. Here the CDR3 reads CASSPSGGASGNTIYF. The DNA of the CDR3 is TGTGCCAGCTCACCCTCAGGAGGAGCCTCTGGAAACACCATATATTTT.